Below, 9 T cell receptor beta chains from the same sample are listed, as sequenced in a study of cytomegalovirus exposure and HLA in healthy donors. Using immunoSEQ multiplex PCR, the repertoire was profiled, and TCRdb retains in-frame clones only, with some absent. This table holds some 150,000 clones, about 83% found once. The sequencing input was PBMCs. These TCRs come from a woman under 40 in good health and CMV-seronegative.

This chain links TRBV27 with TRBJ1-1, with D tentatively TRBD1 (6 bases). V lost 3 bases to trimming and J lost 2 bases, with 13 bases between them. CDR3 size: 15 residues. CDR1 and CDR2 from the germline V gene are MNHEY and SMNVEV (reference sequence). The CDR3 region is CASSFLQGGNTEAFF. For the CDR3, the DNA is TGTGCCAGCAGTTTCCTACAGGGTGGAAACACTGAAGCTTTCTTT.

The chain employs TRBV6-6 and TRBJ1-1, with D perhaps matching TRBD1 (5 bases). This CDR3 contains 15 residues. V was pared by 7 bases and J by 2 bases, with 17 bases between. CDR1 MNHNY and CDR2 SVGAGI come from the germline V gene (reference sequence). The CDR3 DNA reads as TGTGCCAGCACCTTCCGACTCGACAGAAACACTGAAGCTTTCTTT. Protein product: CASTFRLDRNTEAFF.

This sequence joins TRBV29-1 and TRBJ1-1; TRBD1 matches at 9 bases. This CDR3 comprises 14 residues. The germline V gene encodes CDR1 SQVTM and CDR2 ANQGSEA. V trimming: 5 bases; J trimming: 6 bases; junction bases outside the gene matches: 10. The CDR3 reads CSVKQGALTAEAFF. CDR3 nucleotides: TGCAGCGTTAAACAGGGGGCTCTAACTGCTGAAGCTTTCTTT.

V is TRBV6-1 and J is TRBJ1-2; D may be TRBD1 (6 bases). This CDR3 region has 15 residues. V lost 7 bases and J 1 base, leaving 16 bases between the germline ends. The germline CDR1 and CDR2 sequences are MNHNS and SASEGT. This chain's CDR3 is CASKSTGTINYGYTF. CDR3 sequence (DNA): TGTGCCAGCAAATCTACAGGGACTATTAACTATGGCTACACCTTC.

This clone was observed a single time. The genes are TRBV6-5 and TRBJ2-4, with 8 bases aligning to TRBD1. The ends lost 2 bases at V and 0 bases at J; junction bases unmatched: 0. Germline lookup yields CDR1 MNHEY and CDR2 SVGAGI. This CDR3 spans 15 amino acids. CDR3 loop: CASSYDRGAKNIQYF. The CDR3 DNA is TGTGCCAGCAGTTACGACAGGGGAGCCAAAAACATTCAGTACTTC.

The chain recombines TRBV6-5 with TRBJ2-7, with a weak D call TRBD2 (6 bases). V dropped 6 bases and J dropped 2 bases, with 17 bases sitting between them. Germline values: CDR1 MNHEY, CDR2 SVGAGI. The CDR3 is 15 amino acids. CDR3 in amino acids: CASSHPVAAAYEQYF. CDR3 sequence (DNA): TGTGCCAGCAGCCACCCGGTAGCGGCCGCCTACGAGCAGTACTTC.

CDR3 bases: TGTGCCAGCACCCACAGGGGAAGGACTGAAGCTTTCTTT. It specifies CASTHRGRTEAFF. J is TRBJ1-1 and V is TRBV2; 7 nucleotides match TRBD1. Germline V gene data show CDR1 as SNHLY and CDR2 as FYNNEI. CDR3 length: 13 residues. V dropped 7 bases and J dropped 5; count of bases not matched to a gene: 7. Using reference TRBV2 and TRBJ1-1 for the parts outside the CDR3, the full variable domain is EPEVTQTPSHQVTQMGQEVILRCVPISNHLYFYWYRQILGQKVEFLVSFYNNEISEKSEIFDDQFSVERPDGSNFTLKIRSTKLEDSAMYFCASTHRGRTEAFFGQGTRLTVV.

The chain employs TRBV5-1 and TRBJ2-7; 7 nucleotides match TRBD1. Germline CDR1 and CDR2: SGHRS and YFSETQ. The ends lost 2 bases at V and 7 bases at J; junction bases unmatched: 3. The CDR3 runs to 12 residues. The CDR3 loop reads CASSLGTAEQYF. The CDR3 DNA reads as TGCGCCAGCAGCTTAGGGACAGCGGAGCAGTACTTC.

The V and J genes are TRBV2 and TRBJ1-2; 9 positions agree with TRBD1. The CDR3 covers 14 residues. With 4 bases clipped from V and 8 bases from J, the junction kept 8 bases outside the gene matches. Germline V gene lookup returns CDR1 SNHLY and CDR2 FYNNEI. The CDR3 region is CASSVGQGRRGYTF. The CDR3 DNA follows: TGTGCCAGCAGTGTAGGACAGGGGCGCAGGGGCTACACCTTC.